The present entry profiles one TCR beta chain with its context. Its antigen is currently unknown. The data were taken from a study of cytomegalovirus exposure and HLA in healthy donors. Study-wide results and limits: Per a prior analysis, the majority of TCR beta V segments were productive roughly 90% or roughly 30% of the time. The authors later linked a missense DCLRE1C variant to TCR beta V- and J-gene trimming. In a later analysis, HLA-associated TCR beta chains were more clonally expanded than equally common others.

From germline, CDR1 is LNHDA and CDR2 SQIVND (reference sequence). V lost 4 bases to trimming and J lost 0 bases; unmatched junction nucleotides: 0. The CDR3 is 14 residues long. This PCR relied on a set of 60 Vbeta primers and 13 Jbeta primers. The repertoire was sequenced with immunoSEQ multiplex PCR; TCRdb's copy has only in-frame clones and lacks some. This sample has some 150,000 clones, with about three quarters found just once. Sequenced input: PBMCs. The chain couples TRBV19 to TRBJ2-7, with 10 nucleotides matching TRBD1. This clonotype was sampled from a man younger than 35 in good health and CMV-seronegative. CDR3 sequence: CASSRTGGSYEQYF. The CDR3 DNA reads as TGTGCCAGTAGTAGGACAGGGGGCTCCTACGAGCAGTACTTC.